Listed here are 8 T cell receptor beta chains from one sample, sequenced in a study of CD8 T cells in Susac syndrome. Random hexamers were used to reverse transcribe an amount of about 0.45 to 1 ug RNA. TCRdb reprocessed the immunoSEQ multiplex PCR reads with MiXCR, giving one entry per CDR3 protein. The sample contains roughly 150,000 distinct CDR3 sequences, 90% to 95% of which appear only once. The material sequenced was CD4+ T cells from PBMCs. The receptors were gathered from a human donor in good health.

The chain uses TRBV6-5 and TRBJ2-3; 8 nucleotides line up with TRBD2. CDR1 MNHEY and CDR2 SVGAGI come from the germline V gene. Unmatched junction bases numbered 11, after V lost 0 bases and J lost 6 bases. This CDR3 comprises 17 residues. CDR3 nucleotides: TGTGCCAGCAGTTACTCGACGGGGGGGGGCGGTGCGGATACGCAGTATTTT. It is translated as CASSYSTGGGGADTQYF.

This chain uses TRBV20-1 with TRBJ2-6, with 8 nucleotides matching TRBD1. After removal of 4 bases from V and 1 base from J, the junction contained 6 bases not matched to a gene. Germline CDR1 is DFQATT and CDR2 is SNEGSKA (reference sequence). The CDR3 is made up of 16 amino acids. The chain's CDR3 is CSANGQGNSGANVLTF. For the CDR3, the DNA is TGCAGTGCTAACGGACAGGGAAATTCTGGGGCCAACGTCCTGACTTTC.

CDR3 sequence: CASSQVRDRYNEQFF. The CDR3 region has the DNA TGCGCCAGCAGCCAGGTCCGGGACAGATACAATGAGCAGTTCTTC. The chain links TRBV4-1 to TRBJ2-1; 7 bases line up with TRBD1. CDR1 is MGHRA, CDR2 YSYEKL, per germline. The CDR3 has 15 amino acids. V dropped 3 bases and J dropped 4; count of bases not matched to a gene: 6.

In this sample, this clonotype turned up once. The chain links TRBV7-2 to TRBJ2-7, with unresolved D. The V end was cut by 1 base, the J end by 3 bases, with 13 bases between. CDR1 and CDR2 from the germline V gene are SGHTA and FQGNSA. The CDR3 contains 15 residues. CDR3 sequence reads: CASSLGYGTIYEQYF. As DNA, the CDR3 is TGTGCCAGCAGCTTAGGTTATGGTACGATCTACGAGCAGTACTTC. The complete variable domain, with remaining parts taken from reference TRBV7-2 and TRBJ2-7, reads GAGVSQSPSNKVTEKGKDVELRCDPISGHTALYWYRQSLGQGLEFLIYFQGNSAPDKSGLPSDRFSAERTGGSVSTLTIQRTQQEDSAVYLCASSLGYGTIYEQYFGPGTRLTVT.

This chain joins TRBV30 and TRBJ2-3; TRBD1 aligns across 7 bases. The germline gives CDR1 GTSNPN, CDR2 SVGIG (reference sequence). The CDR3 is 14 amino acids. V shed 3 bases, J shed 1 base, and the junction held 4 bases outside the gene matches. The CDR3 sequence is CAWRDRRGTDTQYF. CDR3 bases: TGTGCCTGGAGGGACAGGCGGGGCACAGATACGCAGTATTTT. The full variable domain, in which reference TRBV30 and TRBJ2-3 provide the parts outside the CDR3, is SQTIHQWPATLVQPVGSPLSLECTVEGTSNPNLYWYRQAAGRGLQLLFYSVGIGQISSEVPQNLSASRPQDRQFILSSKKLLLSDSGFYLCAWRDRRGTDTQYFGPGTRLTVL.

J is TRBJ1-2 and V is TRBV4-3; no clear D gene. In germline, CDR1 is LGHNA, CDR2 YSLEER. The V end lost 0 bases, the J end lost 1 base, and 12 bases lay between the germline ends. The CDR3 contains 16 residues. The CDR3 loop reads CASSQDRFGDNYGYTF. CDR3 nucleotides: TGCGCCAGCAGCCAAGATCGGTTCGGGGATAACTATGGCTACACCTTC.

CDR3 sequence: CASSQGSPAGGKYIQYF. In nucleotides, the CDR3 is TGTGCCAGCAGCCAAGGGTCCCCAGCGGGAGGAAAGTACATTCAGTACTTC. V is TRBV3-1 and J is TRBJ2-4, with 9 bases matching TRBD2. This CDR3 contains 17 residues. CDR1 is LGHDT, CDR2 YNNKEL, per germline (reference sequence). The J segment lost 8 bases and the V segment lost 1 base, leaving 12 bases of the junction unmatched.

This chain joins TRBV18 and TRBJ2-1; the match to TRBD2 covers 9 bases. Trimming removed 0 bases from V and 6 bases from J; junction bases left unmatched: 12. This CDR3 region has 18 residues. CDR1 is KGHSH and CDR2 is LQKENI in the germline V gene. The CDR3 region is CASSPPSGRGYDINEQFF. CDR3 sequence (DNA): TGTGCCAGCTCACCACCTAGCGGGAGAGGTTATGACATCAATGAGCAGTTCTTC.